This TCR beta chain was profiled in a study of T cell repertoires in cytomegalovirus infection. Germline V lookup: CDR1 WNHNN, CDR2 SYGVQD (reference sequence). V was pared by 4 bases and J by 2 bases, with 10 bases between. This CDR3 has 14 residues. As to this clonotype: Its antigen is still unknown.

TCRdb re-analysed the reads in MiXCR, keeping a single row per CDR3 protein. The sample records approximately 500,000 distinct CDR3 sequences, 33% being singletons. The TCR comes from a human donor in good health (CMV status not recorded). Some clones in this sample may be carry-over from other donors' samples. V gene TRBV10-1 combines with J gene TRBJ2-3, with D hard to call. This material consisted of cultured PBMCs, taken from culture after CMV antigen stimulation. CDR3 residues: CASSAAVTTDTQYF. CDR3 DNA sequence: TGCGCCAGCAGTGCCGCAGTTACCACAGATACGCAGTATTTT.